This T cell receptor beta chain was captured by sequencing in a study of CXCR3-negative and CXCR3-positive naive CD8 T cells. Across the whole study: For each library, about 1.5 +/- 0.3 million TRB reads were obtained, about 140 million in total. Study observations and caveats: More hydrophobic TRB CDR3s occurred in CXCR3-positive than in CXCR3-negative naive cells.

The CDR3 is 15 amino acids. Through 5' RACE with UMI labels, the TRB cDNA libraries were prepared. TCRdb processed the 5' RACE reads again and assigns one entry to each CDR3 protein, with no DNA. The ten most abundant clones cover around 0.38% of a sample with approximately 120,000 distinct CDR3 sequences. Worth noting for this clonotype: Its antigen is as yet unknown.

The V gene is TRBV12-3 or TRBV12-4, the J gene TRBJ2-1; without DNA, the TCRdb call of TRBD2 cannot be checked. This clonotype originated in a human donor in good health. Some clones in this sample may be carry-over from other donors' samples. The sequenced sample consisted of naive CXCR3+ CD8+ T cells from blood. Regarding subset: CD45RO-CCR7+CD27+CD95- naive CD8+ T cells expressing CXCR3 (TNR3+). Here the CDR3 reads CASSFGGSQVYEQFF.